A selection of T cell receptor beta chains follows, all from one sample in a study of blood T cell repertoires in COVID-19. TCRdb keeps only in-frame clones here, not all; method: immunoSEQ multiplex PCR. The table has 350,000 to 500,000 clones, approximately 91% seen once. Sample: PBMCs or T cells enriched from blood (not recorded which). The receptors shown here come from a young woman who had been exposed to COVID-19. Each CDR3 is given with its conserved first and last residue. The D gene is left open where the match is weak. Not every row has a clone size; where given, it reads once, few, many or a size class.

D gene	clone size	J gene	V gene	CDR3 DNA	CDR3 protein
.	.	TRBJ2-7	TRBV28	TGTGCCAGCAGCGAGCGGGACGAGCAGTACTTC	CASSERDEQYF
.	.	TRBJ1-3	TRBV7-8	TGTGCCAGCAGCCTCGACAGGAGCTCTGGAAACACCATATATTTT	CASSLDRSSGNTIYF
.	.	TRBJ1-6	TRBV28	TGTGCCAGCAGTTCCCTTATGGGGGGTCCCCTCCACTTT	CASSSLMGGPLHF
TRBD1	.	TRBJ1-5	TRBV4-1	TGCGCCAGCAGCCAGGATCCCCGGGACAGTGACGATTATAGCAATCAGCCCCAGCATTTT	CASSQDPRDSDDYSNQPQHF
.	.	TRBJ1-1	TRBV28	TGTGCCAGCAGTTTGGGCCCAATGAACACTGAAGCTTTCTTT	CASSLGPMNTEAFF
TRBD1	.	TRBJ2-7	TRBV2	TGTGCCAGCAGTGAGCGGTCAGGGGGATACTACGAGCAGTACTTC	CASSERSGGYYEQYF
TRBD2	.	TRBJ2-1	TRBV11-2	TGTGCCAGCAGCGCCGGACTAGTGAAGTTCTTC	CASSAGLVKFF
.	.	TRBJ1-6	TRBV28	TGTGCCAGCAGATTACAGGGTGGAGTCTCACCCCTCCACTTT	CASRLQGGVSPLHF
.	.	TRBJ2-3	TRBV10-2	TGCGCCAGCAGTGGTGGCCCAGATACGCAGTATTTT	CASSGGPDTQYF
TRBD2	.	TRBJ2-5	TRBV7-9	TGTGCCAGCAGCCCCCGATCTAGCGGGAGGATAGAGACCCAGTACTTC	CASSPRSSGRIETQYF
.	.	TRBJ1-2	TRBV7-8	TGTGCCAGCAGCTTAGGGACCTGGGGCGGCTACACCTTC	CASSLGTWGGYTF
.	.	TRBJ2-3	TRBV6-5	TGTGCCAGCAGTTACTCCCCGGACAGCCTCACAGATACGCAGTATTTT	CASSYSPDSLTDTQYF
TRBD1	once	TRBJ1-1	TRBV11-3	TGTGCCAGCAGCTCGGGGACAGGGATGAACACTGAAGCTTTCTTT	CASSSGTGMNTEAFF
.	.	TRBJ1-4	TRBV5-5	TGTGCCAGCAGCCACGGGGATGGACTTTCGGGGACACCTAATGAAAAACTGTTTTTT	CASSHGDGLSGTPNEKLFF
.	.	TRBJ2-2	TRBV4-3	TGCGCCAGCAGCCGAGGGCTAGCAGGCAGCGGGGAGCTGTTTTTT	CASSRGLAGSGELFF
TRBD1	.	TRBJ1-4	TRBV2	TGTGCCACCGACCCCGGGACAGGCAATGAAAAACTGTTTTTT	CATDPGTGNEKLFF
.	.	TRBJ2-2	TRBV2	TGTGCCAGCAGTTGGAGCGGGCCGAACACCGGGGAGCTGTTTTTT	CASSWSGPNTGELFF
.	few	TRBJ1-2	TRBV7-9	TGTGCCAGCAGCTTAGACAGGACTAACTATGGCTACACCTTC	CASSLDRTNYGYTF
TRBD1	once	TRBJ1-2	TRBV19	TGTGCCAGTAAGAGAGGACAGGGGGCAGACTATGGCTACACCTTC	CASKRGQGADYGYTF
.	.	TRBJ1-6	TRBV27	TGTGCCAGCAGTTTATCCCCGGAGACCTATAATTCACCCCTCCACTTT	CASSLSPETYNSPLHF
.	.	TRBJ2-7	TRBV15	TGTGCCACTGCACTTCAGGACAGTCCCTACGAGCAGTACTTC	CATALQDSPYEQYF
.	.	TRBJ2-3	TRBV11-3	TGTGCCAGCAGCCTCTTCTACAGCACAGATACGCAGTATTTT	CASSLFYSTDTQYF
.	.	TRBJ2-6	TRBV19	TGTGCCAGTAGTATCGGCGGGGACCGGGGATTGTACTCCTCTGGGGCCAACGTCCTGACTTTC	CASSIGGDRGLYSSGANVLTF
TRBD2	.	TRBJ2-3	TRBV28	TGTGCCAGCAGTTCCGCCCTTAGCGGGAGAATTGGAGATACGCAGTATTTT	CASSSALSGRIGDTQYF
.	.	TRBJ2-3	TRBV6-1	TGTGCCAGCAGTGAACAAGGGGGAGATACGCAGTATTTT	CASSEQGGDTQYF
TRBD1	.	TRBJ2-2	TRBV5-4	TGTGCCAGCAGCTTTAGGACAGGGAAAACCGGGGAGCTGTTTTTT	CASSFRTGKTGELFF
.	.	TRBJ1-1	TRBV7-8	TGTGCCAGCAGCTTTTTAGACGCGGGCACTGAAGCTTTCTTT	CASSFLDAGTEAFF
.	.	TRBJ2-3	TRBV11-3	TGTGCCAGCAGCTTAACCCGGGAGTGGTCCACAGATACGCAGTATTTT	CASSLTREWSTDTQYF
.	few	TRBJ1-5	TRBV4-3	TGCGCCAGCAGCCAAGATTCCCCCGGGGGACGAGCCCCTCAGCCCCAGCATTTT	CASSQDSPGGRAPQPQHF
TRBD1	.	TRBJ1-5	TRBV6-1	TGTGCCAGCAGTGAACAGGGGGGATTGGTTCAGCCCCAGCATTTT	CASSEQGGLVQPQHF
.	.	TRBJ2-6	TRBV7-3	TGTGCCAGCAGCCACACTTCGACAGGCTCTGTGGGGGCCAACGTCCTGACTTTC	CASSHTSTGSVGANVLTF
.	few	TRBJ1-6	TRBV3-1/TRBV3-2	TGTGCCAGCAGCAGACAACCCCGGGATCCTCCGGATTCACCCCTCCACTTT	CASSRQPRDPPDSPLHF
.	.	TRBJ1-4	TRBV5-1	TGCGCCAGCAGCTTGGCGGGGGGCTCTAATGAAAAACTGTTTTTT	CASSLAGGSNEKLFF
TRBD2	once	TRBJ2-1	TRBV6-2/TRBV6-3	TGTGCCAGCAGTCACCGACTAGCGGGAGGGGGTGAGCAGTTCTTC	CASSHRLAGGGEQFF
.	once	TRBJ1-3	TRBV12-3/TRBV12-4	TGTGCCAGCGCGTTAAGCTCTGGAAACACCATATATTTT	CASALSSGNTIYF
.	.	TRBJ1-4	TRBV5-4	TGTGCCAGCAGCTTGGCGGGGGGCGGTGAAAAACTGTTTTTT	CASSLAGGGEKLFF
.	.	TRBJ2-7	TRBV5-1	TGCGCCAGCAGTCCTTATGTCGCTAGCGCATCCTCCTACGAGCAGTACTTC	CASSPYVASASSYEQYF
.	.	TRBJ2-5	TRBV7-8	TGTGCCAGCAGCTTAGACGGGATCGGCCAGACCCAGTACTTC	CASSLDGIGQTQYF
.	.	TRBJ2-5	TRBV30	TGTGCCTGGAGCAGACTCCCCCAAGAGACCCAGTACTTC	CAWSRLPQETQYF
.	.	TRBJ2-5	TRBV9	TGTGCCAGCAGCGCTACCACAGAACAAGAGACCCAGTACTTC	CASSATTEQETQYF
TRBD1	.	TRBJ2-1	TRBV7-8	TGTGCCAGCAGCTTCCGACAGGGCACAAATGAGCAGTTCTTC	CASSFRQGTNEQFF
.	.	TRBJ1-5	TRBV20-1	TGCAGTGCTAGTGAACAGGCCTCCGGGCCCCAGCATTTT	CSASEQASGPQHF
.	.	TRBJ2-3	TRBV6-5	TGTGCCAGCAGTTATGCGGGGACAGATACGCAGTATTTT	CASSYAGTDTQYF
TRBD2	.	TRBJ2-2	TRBV6-2/TRBV6-3	TGTGCCAGCAGTTACTCGTATGAGCAAACTACACTAGCGGGTCCCACCGGGGAGCTGTTTTTT	CASSYSYEQTTLAGPTGELFF
TRBD1	.	TRBJ2-7	TRBV29-1	TGCAGCGTTGTAGAGGACAGGGAGTTTATCAAGCAGTACTTC	CSVVEDREFIKQYF
.	.	TRBJ2-3	TRBV9	TGTGCCAGCAGCGTAGTCGAGGCATGGGATACGCAGTATTTT	CASSVVEAWDTQYF
.	.	TRBJ1-3	TRBV7-8	TGTGCCAGCAGCTTAGGTCTCAGTACAGGGAACACCATATATTTT	CASSLGLSTGNTIYF
TRBD1	.	TRBJ2-5	TRBV28	TGTGCCAGCAGTTCTCATCGGGACAGGGTGTACCAAGAGACCCAGTACTTC	CASSSHRDRVYQETQYF
TRBD2	.	TRBJ2-3	TRBV6-5	TGTGCCAGCAGTTACTCAGCGGGAGGGAGCACAGATACGCAGTATTTT	CASSYSAGGSTDTQYF
TRBD1	.	TRBJ2-5	TRBV24-1	TGTGCCACCAGTGACCGGACAGGGGGCCATGAGACCCAGTACTTC	CATSDRTGGHETQYF
.	.	TRBJ2-5	TRBV14	TGTGCCAGCAGCCTCGACTGGCAAGAGACCCAGTACTTC	CASSLDWQETQYF
.	.	TRBJ2-3	TRBV15	TGTGCCACCAGAAGACAGGTCGTAGATACGCAGTATTTT	CATRRQVVDTQYF
TRBD2	.	TRBJ2-1	TRBV7-2	TGTGCCAGCAGCTTAGCGGGAGGGGAGGGTGAGCAGTTCTTC	CASSLAGGEGEQFF
.	once	TRBJ2-2	TRBV30	TGTGCCTGGAGATGGACAGCGAACACCGGGGAGCTGTTTTTT	CAWRWTANTGELFF
.	.	TRBJ1-2	TRBV10-3	TGTGCCATCAGTGAGAAGGGGTATGATGGCTACACCTTC	CAISEKGYDGYTF